The source of this T cell receptor beta chain is a study of human T cells and chemical hapten exposure (dated by TCRdb to about 2021). Describing the broader study: For sensitization, 2% DPC in acetone was applied to a roughly 2 cm by roughly 2 cm area of upper inner arm skin. Patch testing on the upper back used Finn chambers containing 0.01% DPC, with scoring done after 6 days according to International Contact Dermatitis Research Group standards. Patients additionally received weekly therapeutic DPC doses to the scalp throughout the roughly 24-week study period. This study followed changes in the peripheral blood TCR repertoire in vivo during primary and secondary sensitization of alopecia patients to the hapten diphenylcyclopropenone (DPC). The libraries were sequenced as a pool, and the TCR yield per sample differed mostly because of small variations in library volumes within the pool. Blood was sampled from patients pre-sensitization (week 0) and at 2, 6 and about 24 weeks after DPC sensitization. For TCR sequencing, blood came from over 25 alopecia patients at anywhere from one to four time points (pre-sensitization, 2, 6 and 24 weeks). Most of the patients in the cohort were female, and the cohort covered alopecia areata with under or over 50% scalp involvement, alopecia totalis and alopecia universalis.

Only a few counts were recorded for this clonotype. Its antigen remains unidentified. Base-call qualities are not available, and no considerably larger clone is one nucleotide away. General findings and caveats noted by the study authors: Significantly more large CDR3 similarity clusters were formed by expanded TCRs than by pre-sensitization or healthy control sets, consistent with antigen-driven responses. DPC sensitization did not change how many TCRs were above 1 in 1000 frequency, and no evidence was found of alterations in global repertoire structure. A positive correlation was found between the number of PT1 expanded TCRs and patch test score, with significance reached at thresholds 8, 16 and 32 but not 4. Repeated subsampling changed both the strength of the expansion versus patch-test correlation and the threshold at which that correlation became significant. Because all patients had alopecia, a presumed autoimmune disease, the immune response of the patients might differ from that of healthy individuals.

Library creation used RACE. Instrument used: NextSeq 500. During library preparation, unique molecular identifiers were attached to individual cDNA molecules so that TCRs could be counted in a quantitative, reproducible way. For every blood RNA sample, sequencing covered both the TCR alpha and TCR beta chains. The paper's processing steps were these. The median number of TCRs per sample was around 100,000, ranging from roughly 20,000 to 700,000. The Decombinator software suite was used to annotate V, J and CDR3 in the TCR reads. To make PS versus PT1 abundance plots, every sample was subsampled to the same number of TCRs (28,000). TCRs were defined as expanded if absent before sensitization and observed at least eight times at the 2-week time point. TCRdb applied fastp at Q25 and MiXCR to the public reads, then kept only in-frame beta chains. Rows are unified per CDR3 protein, each entry keeping the most common DNA and genes. For this entry, the V and J calls and clone size follow TCRdb and not the study's own pipeline. The sample contains tens of thousands of distinct CDR3 sequences, 6.6% of them found a single time. In total, the top ten clones hold approximately 1.3% of the sample.

The intended sense of this specimen's time point label: patch test 2, 6 weeks after DPC sensitization. In the paper's terms, the treatment or condition label means: therapeutic diphenylcyclopropenone sensitization with weekly scalp DPC. Blood at each patch-test visit was drawn before the patch test was applied. To be eligible, patients had to be aged 18 to 70, diagnosed with alopecia and judged suitable for DPC therapy, while pregnant patients were excluded. Total RNA was isolated from unfractionated whole blood collected in Tempus Blood RNA tubes. As encoded in the germline V gene (reference sequence), CDR1 is GTSNPN while CDR2 is SVGIG. The trim is 0 bases for V and 4 bases for J, with a gap of 22 bases between the germline ends. CDR3 length: 18 amino acids, cysteine to phenylalanine. Left in the record is the CDR3 DNA by itself, 54 bases read in frame from the first base.

The sample consisted of whole blood, taken in connection with sensitization to the hapten diphenylcyclopropenone (DPC). The TCR originated in a woman aged 25 to 39 with alopecia areata. Some clones in this sample may be carry-over from other donors' samples. The chain was built from TRBV30 and TRBJ2-1; the D gene assignment is ambiguous. Here the CDR3 is given as CAWSVWNPRALTYNEQFF. The nucleotide sequence is given as TGTGCCTGGAGTGTTTGGAACCCTAGAGCCCTAACTTACAATGAGCAGTTCTTC.